These 24 T cell receptor beta chains were all obtained from the same sample, sequenced in a study of shared clonotypes between healthy human individuals. Sequencing used immunoSEQ multiplex PCR; TCRdb keeps in-frame clones, though not all of them. The table records roughly 2.6 million clones, more than 90% of them present only once. Sequenced material: naive CD4+ T cells sorted from blood. Subset defined: CD45RA+ positively selected. The receptor source for this set is a young man in good health.

Of note for this clone: The sample carries other DNA sequences with the same CDR3. The chain joins TRBV9 to TRBJ2-7; 7 nucleotides align to TRBD1. Per the germline V gene, CDR1 is SGDLS and CDR2 is YYNGEE. Germline trimming cut 2 bases from V and 4 bases from J; bases unmatched to any gene: 6. This CDR3 spans 14 amino acids. CDR3 loop: CASSVAPQGYEQYF. In DNA form, the CDR3 reads TGTGCCAGCAGCGTGGCCCCACAGGGGTACGAGCAGTACTTC. Drawing the rest from reference TRBV9 and TRBJ2-7, the complete variable domain is DSGVTQTPKHLITATGQRVTLRCSPRSGDLSVYWYQQSLDQGLQFLIQYYNGEERAKGNILERFSAQQFPDLHSELNLSSLELGDSALYFCASSVAPQGYEQYFGPGTRLTVT.

Comments on this clone: A junction boundary mismatches the germline segment, possibly from a read error. The genes are TRBV6-1 and TRBJ1-1; D remains unclear. The CDR3 extends over 11 amino acids. Germline CDR1 MNHNS, CDR2 SASEGT. CDR3 sequence: CASTENIEAFF. The CDR3 DNA follows: TGTGCCAGCACTGAGAACATTGAAGCTTTCTTT.

This chain uses TRBV7-9 with TRBJ2-7; 9 bases are shared with TRBD1. Germline V gene data show CDR1 as SEHNR and CDR2 as FQNEAQ (reference sequence). The ends lost 4 bases at V and 2 bases at J; junction bases unmatched: 3. The CDR3 runs to 14 residues. CDR3 DNA sequence: TGTGCCAGCAGCTGGACAGGGGTCCCCTACGAGCAGTACTTC. It encodes CASSWTGVPYEQYF.

The V and J genes are TRBV7-8 and TRBJ2-2; TRBD1 matches 8 bases. J gave up 4 bases and V 4 bases, and 11 bases lay outside the gene matches. Per germline, CDR1 SGHVS and CDR2 FQNEAQ. CDR3 length equals 17 residues. The CDR3 reads CASSSGTRQGSTGELFF. The CDR3, as DNA: TGTGCCAGCAGCTCAGGGACCAGACAGGGGAGCACCGGGGAGCTGTTTTTT.

The chain has TRBV28 and TRBJ1-2; D ambiguous. Trimming left V 7 bases short and J 4 bases short, with 13 bases between. CDR1 MDHEN and CDR2 SYDVKM come from the germline V gene. The CDR3 covers 13 residues. The CDR3: CASKAPGFYGYTF. CDR3 in DNA: TGTGCCAGCAAGGCTCCGGGCTTCTATGGCTACACCTTC.

The chain links TRBV11-2 to TRBJ2-7; tentatively, D is TRBD1 (5 bases). Germline-derived CDR1 and CDR2 are SGHAT and FQNNGV. This CDR3 contains 14 residues. V lost 2 bases to trimming and J lost 3 bases, with 11 bases between them. The CDR3 loop is CASSLSQAIYEQYF. The CDR3 DNA sequence: TGTGCCAGCAGCTTATCACAGGCGATCTACGAGCAGTACTTC.

The gene calls are TRBV7-2 and TRBJ2-1; the match to TRBD2 covers 10 bases. Germline CDR1 SGHTA, CDR2 FQGNSA. V shed 6 bases, J shed 15 bases, and the junction held 11 bases outside the gene matches. The CDR3 has 13 residues. The CDR3 DNA follows: TGTGCCAGCAGTTATGATGGGACTAGCGTAACGTTCTTC. Amino acid sequence: CASSYDGTSVTFF.

The chain employs TRBV6-5 and TRBJ1-5; the D is unclear. Germline V CDR1 and CDR2: MNHEY, SVGAGI. The CDR3 is 15 residues long. V was cut by 7 bases and J by 5 bases, with 18 bases left in between. The CDR3 loop reads CASTPHRFGDQPQHF. In DNA, the CDR3 is TGTGCCAGCACTCCCCACCGGTTCGGTGATCAGCCCCAGCATTTT.

The chain carries TRBV29-1 and TRBJ1-2; perhaps TRBD1 as D (5 bases). Germline V CDR1 and CDR2: SQVTM, ANQGSEA. The germline V and J ends were trimmed by 8 bases and 3 bases, with 28 bases remaining between them. This CDR3 has 17 residues. In nucleotides, the CDR3 is TGCAGCATGAGAAGTCGGGGCCGTTCGCTGGGTGACTATGGCTACACCTTC. Its protein is CSMRSRGRSLGDYGYTF.

V gene TRBV30 combines with J gene TRBJ2-1; possible D gene TRBD2, 6 bases. CDR1 GTSNPN and CDR2 SVGIG come from the germline V gene (reference sequence). Trimming pared 3 bases from V and 7 bases from J, leaving 13 bases between. The CDR3 contains 13 residues. CDR3 protein: CAWRGLRGNEQFF. CDR3 coding DNA: TGTGCCTGGAGGGGACTCCGAGGGAATGAGCAGTTCTTC.

DNA of the CDR3: TGTGCCAGTAAGGACCCAGGGGAATACGAGCAGTACTTC. It codes for CASKDPGEYEQYF. The rearrangement uses TRBV19 and TRBJ2-7, with D possibly being TRBD1 (6 bases). Germline assignment: CDR1 LNHDA and CDR2 SQIVND (reference sequence). This CDR3 is 13 amino acids long. Trimming took 7 bases from V and 4 from J, leaving 14 bases between them.

Concerning this clone itself: Different DNA sequences within this sample yield the same CDR3. The V call is TRBV7-2, the J call TRBJ2-1; perhaps TRBD1 as D (5 bases). The CDR3 totals 12 residues. Per the germline V gene, CDR1 is SGHTA and CDR2 is FQGNSA. Trimming took 3 bases from V and 8 from J, leaving 8 bases between them. This CDR3 reads CASSLQGYEQFF. The CDR3 nucleotides are TGTGCCAGCAGCTTGCAGGGTTATGAGCAGTTCTTC.

This clone was observed a single time. V is TRBV10-3 and J is TRBJ2-7; no clear D. The CDR3 spans 13 residues. V was cut by 5 bases and J by 1 base, with 9 bases left in between. CDR1 is ENHRY, CDR2 SYGVKD, per germline. CDR3 DNA: TGTGCCATCAGTCATACGGATTCCTACGAGCAGTACTTC. Protein product: CAISHTDSYEQYF.

J is TRBJ1-4 and V is TRBV5-7; D gene ambiguous. TRBV5-7 is reported as an ORF; its role is uncertain. The CDR3 covers 18 residues. V was clipped by 6 bases and J by 5 bases, with 26 bases between them. CDR3 protein: CASTTLVGLAGSNEKLFF. For the CDR3, the DNA is TGTGCCAGCACTACCCTCGTGGGTTTGGCGGGCAGCAATGAAAAACTGTTTTTT.

The chain links TRBV5-1 to TRBJ2-1; 10 positions agree with TRBD2. Trimming cost V 0 bases and J 7 bases; bases outside gene matches: 4. Germline lookup yields CDR1 SGHRS and CDR2 YFSETQ. This CDR3 spans 15 amino acids. CDR3 sequence reads: CASSLEIAGGNEQFF. As DNA, the CDR3 is TGCGCCAGCAGCTTGGAGATAGCGGGAGGAAATGAGCAGTTCTTC.

The chain has TRBV7-9 and TRBJ2-7; D is perhaps TRBD1 (6 bases). Germline lookup yields CDR1 SEHNR and CDR2 FQNEAQ (reference sequence). There are 14 residues in the CDR3. Trimming removed 5 bases at V and 3 bases at J, with 14 bases between. CDR3 DNA: TGTGCCAGCAGCCCCGGGACAACTATCTACGAGCAGTACTTC. Its translation: CASSPGTTIYEQYF.

The chain carries TRBV10-3 and TRBJ2-1; D may be TRBD2 (5 bases). The V end lost 8 bases, the J end lost 2 bases, and 13 bases lay between the germline ends. The CDR3 is made up of 14 amino acids. Germline CDR1 is ENHRY and CDR2 is SYGVKD. In DNA, the CDR3 is TGTGCCATCGTTGAGGGCCCCACCTACAATGAGCAGTTCTTC. Protein product: CAIVEGPTYNEQFF.

J is TRBJ2-3 and V is TRBV5-8; 14 bases align to TRBD2. The CDR3 loop spans 17 amino acids. Germline V gene sequence: CDR1 SGHTS, CDR2 YDEGEE. With 5 bases clipped from V and 2 bases from J, the junction kept 7 bases outside the gene matches. CDR3 sequence reads: CASSPGTSGGFTDTQYF. The CDR3 DNA follows: TGTGCCAGCAGTCCGGGGACTAGCGGGGGCTTCACAGATACGCAGTATTTT.

This clone was detected only a few times. The rearrangement joins TRBV30 to TRBJ1-1, with D tentatively TRBD1 (5 bases). V shed 2 bases and J shed 0 bases, with 16 bases lying between them. CDR1 and CDR2 from the germline V gene are GTSNPN and SVGIG (reference sequence). The length of the CDR3 is 16 residues. The CDR3, as DNA: TGTGCCTGGAGTCTCGGACATTCTTCGATGAACACTGAAGCTTTCTTT. As protein: CAWSLGHSSMNTEAFF. The whole variable domain, filled in from reference TRBV30 and TRBJ1-1, reads SQTIHQWPATLVQPVGSPLSLECTVEGTSNPNLYWYRQAAGRGLQLLFYSVGIGQISSEVPQNLSASRPQDRQFILSSKKLLLSDSGFYLCAWSLGHSSMNTEAFFGQGTRLTVV.

As to this clone: This specimen includes other DNA sequences encoding the same CDR3. The chain is built from TRBV5-1 and TRBJ2-7; a weak D match, TRBD2 (5 bases). Trimming stripped 4 bases from V and 2 bases from J, with 13 bases between. Germline-derived CDR1 and CDR2 are SGHRS and YFSETQ. The CDR3 is 14 residues long. CDR3 loop: CASSLNPGTYEQYF. CDR3 in DNA: TGCGCCAGCAGCCTGAACCCGGGGACCTACGAGCAGTACTTC. The full variable domain, in which reference TRBV5-1 and TRBJ2-7 provide the parts outside the CDR3, is KAGVTQTPRYLIKTRGQQVTLSCSPISGHRSVSWYQQTPGQGLQFLFEYFSETQRNKGNFPGRFSGRQFSNSRSEMNVSTLELGDSALYLCASSLNPGTYEQYFGPGTRLTVT.

This clone came up once. Other DNA sequences within the sample encode an identical CDR3. This chain connects TRBV7-2 to TRBJ2-5; no reliable D call. V was shortened by 1 base and J by 5 bases, with 5 bases between the two germline ends. This CDR3 is built from 12 residues. The V gene's germline CDR1 is SGHTA and CDR2 FQGNSA. The CDR3 nucleotides read TGTGCCAGCAGCTTAGTTTCGGAGACCCAGTACTTC. This gives the protein CASSLVSETQYF.

This clone was seen once. The rearrangement links TRBV7-2 to TRBJ2-6; possible D gene TRBD2, 5 bases. Germline V gene data show CDR1 as SGHTA and CDR2 as FQGNSA. The CDR3 consists of 19 residues. Trimming took 2 bases from V and 4 from J, leaving 21 bases between them. The CDR3 sequence is CASSLSGVPMVAGANVLTF. CDR3 in DNA: TGTGCCAGCAGCTTATCCGGGGTTCCCATGGTAGCCGGGGCCAACGTCCTGACTTTC.

In the case of this clone: Other DNA variants within this sample encode the same CDR3. The chain is built from TRBV11-2 and TRBJ1-2, with D perhaps matching TRBD1 (5 bases). Between the trimmed V and J ends, which lost 3 bases and 3 bases, there was a span of 8 bases. Looked up from germline, CDR1 is SGHAT and CDR2 is FQNNGV. This CDR3 spans 13 amino acids. CDR3 sequence (DNA): TGTGCCAGCAGCTTCGGGGGGGACTATGGCTACACCTTC. Translating gives CASSFGGDYGYTF.

The J gene is TRBJ2-2, the V gene TRBV4-2, with TRBD2 matching over 7 bases. This CDR3 has 14 residues. Germline loops: CDR1 LGHNA, CDR2 YNFKEQ. V lost 8 bases and J lost 5; bases outside the gene matches: 8. This CDR3 reads CASEPWRGTGELFF. The CDR3 nucleotides read TGTGCCAGCGAGCCTTGGCGGGGGACCGGGGAGCTGTTTTTT.